The 32 T cell receptor beta chains reported below all come from one sample, sequenced in a study of cytomegalovirus exposure and HLA in healthy donors. The PCR employed 60 Vbeta primers together with 13 Jbeta primers. TCRdb's copy holds only in-frame clones and misses some; the assay was immunoSEQ multiplex PCR. The data show some 190,000 clones, around 90% seen once. Input material: PBMCs. The receptors here all came from a boy aged 2 to 9 in good health and CMV-seronegative.

V gene TRBV7-8 combines with J gene TRBJ1-1; 8 nucleotides line up with TRBD1. Germline assignment: CDR1 SGHVS and CDR2 FQNEAQ. The V gene end was trimmed by 1 base and the J gene end by 7 bases; junction bases not matched to a gene: 5. This CDR3 region has 14 residues. The CDR3 bases are TGTGCCAGCAGCTTAGTGACAGGGGAGGTTGAAGCTTTCTTT. Amino acid sequence: CASSLVTGEVEAFF.

This chain links TRBV5-1 with TRBJ2-2, with 7 bases identical to TRBD2. The CDR3 sequence is 20 residues long. V lost 3 bases to trimming and J lost 0 bases; unmatched junction nucleotides: 17. Germline assignment: CDR1 SGHRS and CDR2 YFSETQ. CDR3 region: CASSSRRAVRLAANTGELFF. Written as DNA, the CDR3 is TGCGCCAGCAGCTCGAGACGGGCTGTTAGGCTAGCGGCGAACACCGGGGAGCTGTTTTTT.

Comments on this clone: Additional DNA sequences in this sample encode the identical CDR3. This chain connects TRBV30 to TRBJ2-1; 9 nucleotides agree with TRBD2. This CDR3 comprises 16 residues. Germline CDR1 and CDR2: GTSNPN and SVGIG (reference sequence). J was trimmed by 4 bases and V by 3 bases; bases with no gene match: 10. The CDR3 region is CAWRLPGLAGYNEQFF. DNA for the CDR3: TGTGCCTGGAGATTACCGGGGCTAGCGGGATACAATGAGCAGTTCTTC.

The chain couples TRBV5-6 to TRBJ2-7; D might be TRBD1 (5 bases). Germline CDR1 SGHDT, CDR2 YYEEEE. This CDR3 comprises 15 residues. V was cut by 3 bases and J by 6 bases, with 19 bases left in between. CDR3 nucleotide sequence: TGTGCCAGCAGCTCTGAGCCCTCCAGGGTAGGCGAGCAGTACTTC. This sequence encodes CASSSEPSRVGEQYF.

J is TRBJ2-1 and V is TRBV7-3; D gene uncertain. The germline gives CDR1 SGHTA, CDR2 FQGTGA. This CDR3 has 13 residues. V lost 2 bases, J lost 8 bases, and 10 bases lay in between. The CDR3 here is CASSLGVFYEQFF. CDR3 nucleotide sequence: TGTGCCAGCAGCTTAGGAGTATTCTATGAGCAGTTCTTC.

The chain links TRBV9 to TRBJ2-7; D might be TRBD1 (6 bases). The CDR3 sequence is 12 residues long. The V gene's germline CDR1 is SGDLS and CDR2 YYNGEE. The V gene lost 0 bases and the J gene lost 6 bases, with 7 bases spanning the gap. CDR3 sequence reads: CASSVVGGEQYF. The CDR3 nucleotides read TGTGCCAGCAGCGTAGTAGGGGGCGAGCAGTACTTC.

The sample holds one count of this clone. This sequence joins TRBV9 and TRBJ2-3; 12 nucleotides line up with TRBD1. Per germline, CDR1 SGDLS and CDR2 YYNGEE. With 4 bases clipped from V and 1 base from J, the junction kept 4 bases outside the gene matches. The CDR3 length is 16 residues. CDR3: CASSSRDRGRTDTQYF. In DNA form, the CDR3 reads TGTGCCAGCAGCTCCCGGGACAGGGGGCGCACAGATACGCAGTATTTT.

The chain uses TRBV6-5 and TRBJ2-2, with TRBD2 identical over 10 bases. Per germline, CDR1 MNHEY and CDR2 SVGAGI. Trimming at V came to 4 bases and at J to 7 bases, leaving 9 bases not matched to a gene. The CDR3 is made up of 16 amino acids. CDR3 protein: CASSLWASGSIGELFF. Here the CDR3 DNA reads TGTGCCAGCAGTTTATGGGCTAGCGGGAGTATCGGGGAGCTGTTTTTT.

This clone was seen a single time. The genes are TRBV9 and TRBJ2-3, with D tentatively TRBD1 (6 bases). The germline V gene encodes CDR1 SGDLS and CDR2 YYNGEE. This CDR3 contains 16 residues. V lost 2 bases, J lost 2 bases, and 15 bases lay in between. The chain's CDR3 is CASSVWQGNPTDTQYF. The DNA of the CDR3 is TGTGCCAGCAGCGTGTGGCAGGGGAACCCCACAGATACGCAGTATTTT. The full variable domain, completed using reference TRBV9 and TRBJ2-3, is DSGVTQTPKHLITATGQRVTLRCSPRSGDLSVYWYQQSLDQGLQFLIQYYNGEERAKGNILERFSAQQFPDLHSELNLSSLELGDSALYFCASSVWQGNPTDTQYFGPGTRLTVL.

J is TRBJ2-1 and V is TRBV15, with 7 bases fitting TRBD2. V shed 2 bases, J shed 2 bases, and the junction held 15 bases outside the gene matches. The CDR3 runs 19 residues. Germline CDR1 and CDR2: LNHNV and YYDKDF (reference sequence). CDR3 coding DNA: TGTGCCACCAGCAGAAATGCGGCCGGAGCGGGATTCACCTACAATGAGCAGTTCTTC. It yields the protein CATSRNAAGAGFTYNEQFF. Complete variable domain (other parts from reference TRBV15 and TRBJ2-1): DAMVIQNPRYQVTQFGKPVTLSCSQTLNHNVMYWYQQKSSQAPKLLFHYYDKDFNNEADTPDNFQSRRPNTSFCFLDIRSPGLGDTAMYLCATSRNAAGAGFTYNEQFFGPGTRLTVL.

This chain uses TRBV5-4 with TRBJ1-4; tentatively, D is TRBD1 (6 bases). The V and J ends lost 3 bases and 1 base respectively, with 16 bases between them. Per the germline V gene, CDR1 is SGHNT and CDR2 is YYREEE (reference sequence). The CDR3 extends over 17 amino acids. CDR3 residues: CASSSTGGGGTNEKLFF. The CDR3 bases are TGTGCCAGCAGCTCGACAGGTGGAGGTGGAACTAATGAAAAACTGTTTTTT.

The chain combines TRBV6-6 with TRBJ1-5; 12 positions match TRBD1. The CDR3 runs 16 residues. Germline V lookup: CDR1 MNHNY, CDR2 SVGAGI (reference sequence). With V trimmed by 7 bases and J by 3 bases, 7 bases remained unmatched. The CDR3 nucleotides read TGTGCCAGCACCTTGGGGGACAGGGGGCACAATCAGCCCCAGCATTTT. Encoded protein: CASTLGDRGHNQPQHF.

Comments on this clone: Distinct nucleotide sequences in the sample also encode this CDR3. The rearrangement joins TRBV5-1 to TRBJ2-1, with 7 bases lining up with TRBD1. The V gene's germline CDR1 is SGHRS and CDR2 YFSETQ. J lost 4 bases, V lost 4 bases, and 5 bases had no gene match. The CDR3 runs to 14 residues. DNA of the CDR3: TGCGCCAGCAGCCCTGGGACAGTTTACAATGAGCAGTTCTTC. This codes for CASSPGTVYNEQFF.

The chain recombines TRBV5-1 with TRBJ2-5, with 8 bases lining up with TRBD2. Germline CDR1 SGHRS, CDR2 YFSETQ. With V trimmed by 3 bases and J by 5 bases, 6 bases remained unmatched. The CDR3 is made up of 14 amino acids. In DNA, the CDR3 is TGCGCCAGCAGCTCCGGGGGGGCTGTGGAGACCCAGTACTTC. Amino acid sequence: CASSSGGAVETQYF.

This sequence joins TRBV28 and TRBJ1-5, with 10 bases matching TRBD1. The germline gives CDR1 MDHEN, CDR2 SYDVKM. This CDR3 is 15 amino acids long. V trimming: 6 bases; J trimming: 9 bases; junction bases outside the gene matches: 11. For the CDR3, the DNA is TGTGCCAGCAGCCTTGACAGGGGGCAGATGCGGCCCCAGCATTTT. This gives the protein CASSLDRGQMRPQHF.

This rearrangement joins TRBV9 to TRBJ2-2; TRBD1 is a possible D gene (6 bases). Germline CDR1 is SGDLS and CDR2 is YYNGEE. The ends were cut back, 0 bases at V and 4 bases at J, with 10 bases in the middle. There are 15 residues in the CDR3. The CDR3 nucleotides are TGTGCCAGCAGCGTAGCTACAGGGAGCACCGGGGAGCTGTTTTTT. Residues: CASSVATGSTGELFF.

The chain joins TRBV7-3 to TRBJ2-3; D is uncertain. Germline V gene lookup returns CDR1 SGHTA and CDR2 FQGTGA. There are 13 residues in the CDR3. The V end lost 5 bases, the J end lost 4 bases, and 10 bases lay between the germline ends. The CDR3 coding sequence is TGTGCCAGCAGCCCCAGCGAGGCAGATACGCAGTATTTT. Its protein is CASSPSEADTQYF. The whole variable domain, remainder taken from reference TRBV7-3 and TRBJ2-3, is GAGVSQTPSNKVTEKGKYVELRCDPISGHTALYWYRQSLGQGPEFLIYFQGTGAADDSGLPNDRFFAVRPEGSVSTLKIQRTERGDSAVYLCASSPSEADTQYFGPGTRLTVL.

The chain combines TRBV30 with TRBJ2-1; 10 bases match TRBD2. The V and J ends lost 1 base and 7 bases, in that order; junction bases with no gene match: 10. From germline, CDR1 is GTSNPN and CDR2 SVGIG (reference sequence). CDR3 size: 16 residues. The CDR3 bases are TGTGCCTGGAGTGCAGCGGGAGGGCCAGGGGGAAATGAGCAGTTCTTC. As protein: CAWSAAGGPGGNEQFF.

CDR3 coding DNA: TGTGCCAGCAGTTCCAGGGGGAGGGAGACCCAGTACTTC. Amino acids: CASSSRGRETQYF. V gene TRBV27 combines with J gene TRBJ2-5, with TRBD1 as a possible D gene (7 bases). The CDR3 has 13 amino acids. The V gene's germline CDR1 is MNHEY and CDR2 SMNVEV (reference sequence). The V gene lost 4 bases and the J gene lost 5 bases, with 11 bases spanning the gap.

This chain uses TRBV27 with TRBJ2-2; D possibly corresponds to TRBD2 (6 bases). The CDR3 totals 12 residues. CDR1 and CDR2 from the germline V gene are MNHEY and SMNVEV (reference sequence). CDR3 protein: CAVGRSTGELFF. CDR3 coding DNA: TGTGCGGTGGGGAGGAGTACCGGGGAGCTGTTTTTT.

The V and J genes are TRBV27 and TRBJ1-1; 9 nucleotides agree with TRBD1. The CDR3 runs to 14 residues. The germline CDR1 and CDR2 sequences are MNHEY and SMNVEV (reference sequence). V lost 5 bases, J lost 5 bases, and 6 bases stayed unmatched. CDR3 in amino acids: CASSKNDRGTEAFF. The DNA of the CDR3 is TGTGCCAGCAGTAAAAACGACAGGGGGACTGAAGCTTTCTTT.

V is TRBV30 and J is TRBJ2-4; 7 bases align to TRBD1. The CDR3 totals 15 residues. Germline CDR1 reads GTSNPN; CDR2 reads SVGIG (reference sequence). J lost 2 bases, V lost 2 bases, and 6 bases had no gene match. CDR3 region: CAWSWDSTTKNIQYF. The CDR3 region has the DNA TGTGCCTGGAGTTGGGACAGCACAACCAAAAACATTCAGTACTTC.

The chain couples TRBV2 to TRBJ1-2; D is possibly TRBD1 (5 bases). Germline V gives CDR1 SNHLY, CDR2 FYNNEI. Trimming removed 3 bases from V and 5 bases from J, with 7 bases in between. The CDR3 has 12 residues. CDR3 DNA sequence: TGTGCCAGCAGTGAGGGGACTTATGGCTACACCTTC. Protein product: CASSEGTYGYTF.

V gene TRBV6-1 combines with J gene TRBJ2-7; 13 positions match TRBD2. Per germline, CDR1 MNHNS and CDR2 SASEGT. The CDR3 sequence is 14 residues long. The trim removed 5 bases at V and 6 bases at J, leaving 4 bases unmatched. The DNA of the CDR3 is TGTGCCAGCAGTTTAGGACTAGCGGGAGTCGAGCAGTACTTC. Protein sequence: CASSLGLAGVEQYF.

J is TRBJ2-7 and V is TRBV30; D not certain. Germline loops: CDR1 GTSNPN, CDR2 SVGIG (reference sequence). The CDR3 consists of 14 residues. Trimming left V 0 bases short and J 2 bases short, with 11 bases between. The CDR3 DNA reads TGTGCCTGGAGTGTCTCCGGGTTGGCCTACGAGCAGTACTTC. Translating it yields CAWSVSGLAYEQYF.

CDR3 nucleotides: TGTGCCAGCTCACCAAAGGGGGACACCGGGGAGCTGTTTTTT. It yields the protein CASSPKGDTGELFF. The chain is built from TRBV18 and TRBJ2-2; TRBD1 might be the D (6 bases). CDR1 KGHSH and CDR2 LQKENI come from the germline V gene. CDR3 length: 14 residues. V shed 2 bases and J shed 3 bases, with 7 bases lying between them.

The rearrangement links TRBV5-4 to TRBJ2-3, with D perhaps matching TRBD1 (6 bases). V dropped 3 bases and J dropped 0 bases, with 11 bases sitting between them. Per the germline V gene, CDR1 is SGHNT and CDR2 is YYREEE (reference sequence). This CDR3 has 15 residues. In DNA, the CDR3 is TGTGCCAGCAGCTCACCGACAGGTAGCACAGATACGCAGTATTTT. Protein: CASSSPTGSTDTQYF.

This sequence joins TRBV5-1 and TRBJ2-1; tentative D call: TRBD2 (6 bases). Trimming cost V 7 bases and J 10 bases, with 12 bases left between them. The CDR3 has 11 residues. Germline CDR1 is SGHRS and CDR2 is YFSETQ. The CDR3 sequence: CASSIAEEQFF. CDR3 coding DNA: TGCGCCAGCTCAATAGCGGAAGAGCAGTTCTTC.

The chain couples TRBV2 to TRBJ2-2; 10 bases fit TRBD2. The junction had 5 bases not matched to a gene; V was cut back by 5 bases and J by 5 bases. The CDR3 has 15 residues. Germline values: CDR1 SNHLY, CDR2 FYNNEI. In DNA, the CDR3 is TGTGCCAGCAGTAGCGGGGGGGCCGTAACCGGGGAGCTGTTTTTT. It codes for CASSSGGAVTGELFF.

This chain joins TRBV5-1 and TRBJ2-7; D is unresolved. Germline CDR1 SGHRS, CDR2 YFSETQ. V was cut by 0 bases and J by 7 bases, with 11 bases left in between. The CDR3 has 13 amino acids. The CDR3 DNA is TGCGCCAGCAGCTTGGTCTCGGGTAGGGAGCAGTACTTC. Amino acids: CASSLVSGREQYF.

V gene TRBV6-1 combines with J gene TRBJ1-5; 9 nucleotides line up with TRBD1. The length of the CDR3 is 16 residues. V lost 1 base and J lost 7; bases outside the gene matches: 8. Germline V gives CDR1 MNHNS, CDR2 SASEGT. The CDR3 spells CASSEGGTGFGQPQHF. CDR3 nucleotides: TGTGCCAGCAGTGAAGGGGGGACAGGGTTCGGACAGCCCCAGCATTTT.

The chain couples TRBV19 to TRBJ2-3; possible D gene TRBD1, 6 bases. This CDR3 comprises 13 residues. Germline CDR1 is LNHDA and CDR2 is SQIVND (reference sequence). V lost 10 bases and J 0 bases, leaving 11 bases between the germline ends. The chain's CDR3 is CATRDTSTDTQYF. The CDR3 DNA is TGTGCCACCCGGGACACTAGCACAGATACGCAGTATTTT.